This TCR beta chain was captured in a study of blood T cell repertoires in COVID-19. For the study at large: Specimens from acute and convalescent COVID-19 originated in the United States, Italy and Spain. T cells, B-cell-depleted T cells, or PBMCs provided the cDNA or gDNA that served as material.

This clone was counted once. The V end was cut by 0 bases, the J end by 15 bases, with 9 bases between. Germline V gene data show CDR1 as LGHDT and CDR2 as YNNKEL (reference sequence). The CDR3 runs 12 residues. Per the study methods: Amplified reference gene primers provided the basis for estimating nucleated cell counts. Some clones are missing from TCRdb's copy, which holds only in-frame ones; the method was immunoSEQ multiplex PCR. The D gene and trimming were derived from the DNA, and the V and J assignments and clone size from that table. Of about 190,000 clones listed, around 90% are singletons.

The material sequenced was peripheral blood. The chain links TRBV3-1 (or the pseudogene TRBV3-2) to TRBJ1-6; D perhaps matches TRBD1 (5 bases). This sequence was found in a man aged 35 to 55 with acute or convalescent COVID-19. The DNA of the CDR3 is TGTGCCAGCAGCCAAGAAGCAGGGCGCCTCCACTTT. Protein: CASSQEAGRLHF.